The rows below give T cell receptor beta chains drawn from one sample of a study of OX40 agonist ivuxolimab in advanced cancers. This table comes from immunoSEQ multiplex PCR, and its TCRdb copy is limited to in-frame clones, with some not included. The table records 80,000 to 100,000 clones, 85% to 95% of them present only once. Specimen: CD4+ or CD8+ T cells sorted from blood, collected in a trial of the OX40 agonist ivuxolimab. The receptors shown here come from an adult with an advanced solid tumor such as melanoma, head and neck, liver or kidney cancer. CDR3s include the opening cysteine and the closing phenylalanine or tryptophan. The D gene is left open where the match is weak. A clone size is listed for some rows: how often the clone was seen (once, few, many), or a class if it is expanded.

len,d_gene,v_gene,j_gene,abundance,CDR3aa
11,-,TRBV20-1,TRBJ2-3,-,CSARGPDTQYF
13,-,TRBV6-5,TRBJ2-3,-,CASSGNRGDTQYF
15,TRBD2,TRBV7-3,TRBJ2-5,-,CASSKGASGVETQYF
11,-,TRBV28,TRBJ1-5,-,CASGGEEPQHF
16,-,TRBV29-1,TRBJ2-1,-,CSVVGLQLPWGNEQFF
15,TRBD1,TRBV2,TRBJ1-4,-,CASTYAGTGHEKLFF
13,-,TRBV2,TRBJ2-1,-,CASSETYYNEQFF
13,-,TRBV6-5,TRBJ1-1,-,CASSYSVNTEAFF
16,-,TRBV4-3,TRBJ2-3,-,CASSRGFADLTDTQYF
13,-,TRBV30,TRBJ1-1,-,CAWTFLRDTEAFF
11,-,TRBV20-1,TRBJ1-1,-,CSARTTAEAFF
14,-,TRBV5-5,TRBJ1-2,-,CASSLRASYYGYTF
13,-,TRBV6-1,TRBJ1-4,-,CASSGQANEKLFF
15,TRBD2,TRBV7-2,TRBJ2-2,-,CASSLSGGRGGELFF
16,-,TRBV21-1,TRBJ1-3,-,CASSKPPQGAGNTIYF
15,TRBD2,TRBV28,TRBJ2-3,-,CASNLAGGGTDTQYF
14,-,TRBV30,TRBJ2-5,-,CAWSPTTWGETQYF
16,-,TRBV4-1,TRBJ2-1,-,CASSQPKTDSYNEQFF
17,TRBD2,TRBV5-4,TRBJ2-1,-,CASSLGQLAGYYNEQFF
18,-,TRBV5-1,TRBJ2-4,-,CASSLGTSAALAKNIQYF
15,TRBD1,TRBV15,TRBJ1-6,-,CATSALGTGTSPLHF
15,-,TRBV30,TRBJ2-3,-,CAWSVGGLRTDTQYF
13,-,TRBV6-1,TRBJ1-2,-,CASSPQGRRGYTF
14,-,TRBV28,TRBJ1-2,-,CASSLAQENYGYTF
15,-,TRBV7-2,TRBJ1-1,-,CASSGSGQPNTEAFF
14,-,TRBV21-1,TRBJ2-1,-,CASSNWDGAWEQFF
13,-,TRBV7-2,TRBJ2-1,-,CASSLAREGEQFF
14,-,TRBV19,TRBJ1-2,-,CASSIRGATRGYTF
15,-,TRBV6-5,TRBJ1-2,once,CASSYFVQAYYGYTF
14,TRBD2,TRBV28,TRBJ2-5,-,CAGQSGTNQETQYF
14,TRBD1,TRBV30,TRBJ1-6,-,CAWSRTGGNSPLHF
13,-,TRBV7-2,TRBJ1-5,-,CASSLIRIQPQHF
12,-,TRBV28,TRBJ2-7,once,CASSLWGYEQYF
15,TRBD2,TRBV7-8,TRBJ2-1,-,CASSIDRGGYNEQFF
13,-,TRBV11-3,TRBJ1-1,-,CASSPGVHTEAFF
17,-,TRBV7-2,TRBJ2-6,-,CASSPQAGVSGANVLTF
13,-,TRBV29-1,TRBJ2-3,-,CSEGAGLGDTQYF
15,TRBD1,TRBV10-3,TRBJ2-5,-,CASNPGQGGLETQYF
19,TRBD2,TRBV7-3,TRBJ2-3,-,CASSLRPMTSGGAIDTQYF
13,-,TRBV30,TRBJ1-1,-,CAWKWLHNTEAFF
14,-,TRBV15,TRBJ2-1,-,CATSGPPGARDQFF
13,-,TRBV7-3,TRBJ1-1,-,CASSLERGTEAFF
15,-,TRBV6-1,TRBJ1-4,-,CASRQSRRTNEKLFF
12,-,TRBV7-9,TRBJ1-5,once,CASSFLGGPQHF
13,TRBD1,TRBV10-3,TRBJ1-5,-,CAIGGGNNQPQHF
16,-,TRBV7-6,TRBJ2-3,once,CASSPLAGTITDTQYF
12,-,TRBV19,TRBJ1-1,-,CASTQANTEAFF
14,-,TRBV2,TRBJ2-2,-,CASSKLAGTGELFF
15,-,TRBV5-1,TRBJ2-1,-,CASIKLGGSYNEQFF
14,-,TRBV30,TRBJ2-2,-,CAWSVWFNTGELFF
15,-,TRBV7-2,TRBJ1-1,-,CASSRMWGAGTEAFF